This T cell receptor (beta chain) was found in a study of T cell responses to AZD1222 COVID-19 vaccine. Findings of the study overall: White British donors predominated, females outnumbered males, and clonal diversity was possibly underestimated. A reported finding is that nearly half of spike-specific TCRs target unmutated variant regions.

In germline, CDR1 is WSHSY, CDR2 SAAADI. Trimming removed 0 bases from V and 2 bases from J, with 8 bases in between. This CDR3 has 15 residues. Assay used: immunoSEQ multiplex PCR; TCRdb lists only in-frame clones, some missing. Of some 100,000 clones listed, 70% to 90% are singletons. Worth noting for this clone: What it binds is unknown.

The source is an adult in good health. V usage is TRBV10-2 and J usage is TRBJ1-5; D gene ambiguous. The starting material was peripheral blood, obtained on day 0 of MenACWY control vaccination. DNA for the CDR3: TGCGCCAGCAGTGAGTCCAGGCAGGGCAATCAGCCCCAGCATTTT. Translated, it gives CASSESRQGNQPQHF.